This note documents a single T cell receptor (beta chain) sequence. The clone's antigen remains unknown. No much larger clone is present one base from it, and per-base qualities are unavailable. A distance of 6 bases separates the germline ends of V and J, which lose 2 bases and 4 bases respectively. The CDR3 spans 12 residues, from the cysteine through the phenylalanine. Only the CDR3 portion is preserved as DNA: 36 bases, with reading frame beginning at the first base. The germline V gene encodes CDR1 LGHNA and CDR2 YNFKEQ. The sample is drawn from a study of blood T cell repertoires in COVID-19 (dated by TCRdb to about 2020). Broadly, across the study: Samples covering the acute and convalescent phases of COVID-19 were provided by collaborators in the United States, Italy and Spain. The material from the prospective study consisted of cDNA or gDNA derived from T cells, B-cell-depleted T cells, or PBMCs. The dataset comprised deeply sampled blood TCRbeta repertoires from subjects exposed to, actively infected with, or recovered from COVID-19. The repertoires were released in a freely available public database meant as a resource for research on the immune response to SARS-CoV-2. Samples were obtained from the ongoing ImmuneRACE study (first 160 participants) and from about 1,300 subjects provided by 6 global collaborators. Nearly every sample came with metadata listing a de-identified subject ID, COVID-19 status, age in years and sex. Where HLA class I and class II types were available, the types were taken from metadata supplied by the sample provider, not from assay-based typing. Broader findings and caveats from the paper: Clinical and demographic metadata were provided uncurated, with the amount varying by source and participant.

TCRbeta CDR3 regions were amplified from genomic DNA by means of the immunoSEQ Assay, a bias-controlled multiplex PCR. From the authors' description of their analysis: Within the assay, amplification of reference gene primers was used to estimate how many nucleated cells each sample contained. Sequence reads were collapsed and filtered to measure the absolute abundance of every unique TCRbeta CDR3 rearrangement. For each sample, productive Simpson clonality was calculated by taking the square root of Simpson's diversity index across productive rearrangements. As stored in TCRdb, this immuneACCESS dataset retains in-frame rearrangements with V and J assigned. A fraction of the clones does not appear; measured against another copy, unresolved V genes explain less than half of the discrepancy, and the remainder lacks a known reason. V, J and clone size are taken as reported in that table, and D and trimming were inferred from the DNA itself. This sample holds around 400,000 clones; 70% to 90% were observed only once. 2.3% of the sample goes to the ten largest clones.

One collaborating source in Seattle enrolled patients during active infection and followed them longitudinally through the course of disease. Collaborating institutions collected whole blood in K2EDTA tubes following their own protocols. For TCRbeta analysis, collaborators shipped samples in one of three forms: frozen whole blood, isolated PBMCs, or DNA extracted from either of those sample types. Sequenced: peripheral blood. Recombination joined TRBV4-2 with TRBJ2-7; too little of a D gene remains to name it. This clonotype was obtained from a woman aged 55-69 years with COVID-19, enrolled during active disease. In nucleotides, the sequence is TGTGCCAGCAGCCAACTCTCGTACGAGCAGTACTTC. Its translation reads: CASSQLSYEQYF.